This TCR beta chain originates from a study of beta chain features in type 1 diabetes. Study results and caveats: TCRB CDR3s were moderately but significantly shorter in Type 1 diabetes patients in all four CD4+ subsets.

Expressed TCRB transcripts were sequenced, since all the RNA that had been isolated was reverse transcribed. Method: immunoSEQ multiplex PCR; TCRdb's copy keeps in-frame clones and lacks some. The data show some 350,000 clones, around 10% seen once. A word on this clone: As yet, its antigen is unknown.

Sequencing was done on a sample of central memory CD4+ T cells from blood. This receptor was obtained from a young man with type 1 diabetes.

The CDR3 loop is CASKGEYDTGELFF. DNA for the CDR3: TGTGCCAGTAAAGGGGAGTACGACACCGGGGAGCTGTTTTTT. V is TRBV6-4 and J is TRBJ2-2; D is possibly TRBD1 or TRBD2 (5 bases each). Trimming shortened V by 9 bases and J by 3 bases, and 14 bases separated the two germline ends. CDR3 length: 14 amino acids. Germline V gene lookup returns CDR1 MRHNA and CDR2 SNTAGT.